This T cell receptor (beta chain) was observed in a study of T cell clonality in common variable immunodeficiency. Study-wide results and limits: Reportedly, TCR beta sequences from common variable immunodeficiency showed fewer deletions and N-nucleotide insertions. Compared with healthy controls, CVID subjects showed increased TCRbeta clonality, mostly in about a third.

Each donor provided about 4.5 to 8.5 ml of heparinized whole blood. This CDR3 contains 14 residues. Germline V CDR1 and CDR2: MDHEN, SYDVKM. Trimming took off 4 bases at V and 4 bases at J, with 12 bases between the two ends. This clone was observed many times. The antigen remains undetermined. The read is 3 residues too short to cover the CDR3 end, so that end is filled in from the germline J gene. The repertoire was sequenced with immunoSEQ multiplex PCR; TCRdb's copy has only in-frame clones and lacks some. The sample contains some 60,000 clones, none of them singletons. Sequenced sample: peripheral blood mononuclear cells. The TCR originated in a person aged 18 to 70 in good health. The chain uses TRBV28 and TRBJ2-3; the D is unclear. The CDR3 here is CASSSPHAADTQYF. CDR3 bases read: TGTGCCAGCAGTTCACCCCACGCGGCAGATACG.